This TCR beta chain was identified during a study of cytomegalovirus exposure and HLA in healthy donors (dated by TCRdb to between 2016 and 2019). Regarding the study in general: In an earlier analysis of under 600 of the donors, about 260 Gb of sequence data and approximately 120 million unique TCR beta sequences from 150 million to 200 million T cells were reported. An early release covering around 630 HLA-typed donors comprised approximately 300 gigabases of sequencing data and 65 million to 100 million unique TCR sequences. Of the roughly 400 genotyped donors, approximately 80% fell in the genetic ancestry cluster associated with self-reported Caucasian donors. The study was designed to test whether signatures of past pathogen exposure could be identified by cataloging public T cell receptors. The study used immunosequencing to profile the T cell repertoires of hundreds of subjects and linked those repertoires to cytomegalovirus serostatus. A separate validation cohort of about 110 different subjects was used in addition to the roughly 700-subject first cohort. To predict cytomegalovirus infection status, the study brought together high-throughput TCR immunosequencing, statistical association of individual TCRs with disease status, and machine learning. In a later analysis, previously published TCR beta repertoires from 666 donors were re-analyzed and high-resolution HLA genotyping was added so that TCR occurrence patterns could be studied. In the later analysis, no new phenotypic data were used to find candidate immune exposures; instead, reliance was placed on TCR beta sequences and their occurrence across donors. An earlier analysis of roughly 600 of the donors used high-throughput TCR beta sequencing to judge whether each TCR beta V gene segment behaved as functional or pseudogenic. Alongside the repertoire data, information on donor age, sex, ethnicity and CMV serostatus was compiled. Genome-wide SNP genotypes for about 55% of the roughly 670 donors were used in a later genetic analysis, which treated that subset as a discovery cohort. All discovery cohort repertoires had been generated on a single sequencing platform. HLA typing included class I and class II loci at four-digit resolution. The number of typed donors differed by locus: about 620-640 for A, B, C, DRB1 and DQB1; about 520 for DQA1; approximately 600 for DPA1; and about 450 for DPB1. Because of strong linkage in the cohort, roughly 5 DR-DQ haplotypes were treated as single units for association and clustering. On average, around 230,000 unique TCR beta nucleotide sequences were sequenced per donor among 398 genotyped donors of the cohort, with 15% to 20% of those sequences being non-productive. Paper-wide results and their limitations: Strong co-occurrence of HLA alleles, especially DR and DQ, made assigning TCR associations to individual alleles difficult. In a later analysis, HLA-associated TCR beta chains were found to be more clonally expanded and to have lower generation probabilities than equally common non-associated chains. In an earlier analysis of some 500 of the donors, most TCR beta V segments appeared in productive rearrangements about 87% or about 30% of the time, broadly matching IMGT annotations. In the study, approximately 150 TCR beta chains were listed as associated with cytomegalovirus. Several of the top co-occurrence clusters appeared to be linked to parvovirus B19, influenza, CMV and Epstein-Barr virus, according to a later analysis. In a later analysis, TCR association rates were found to vary across HLA loci, with the most associated TCRs seen for DRB1 alleles and the fewest for HLA-C alleles. Linkage disequilibrium might explain the correlated functional status among segregating V segments, but an unknown experimental factor could not be excluded. For the cohort, immune exposure information was limited to CMV serostatus. In a later genetic analysis, fewer N-insertions in productive TCRs were reported among donors in an Asian-associated ancestry cluster than the roughly 640-donor mean. In a later genetic analysis, a missense DCLRE1C variant was associated with V-gene and J-gene trimming of TCR beta chains, and the association was replicated in an independent cohort. Some IMGT-functional V segments, including TRBV6-2 and TRBV6-3, could not be told apart with the 87-base-pair reads, so those segments were excluded. Most TCR sequences were observed very rarely across donors, whereas some public TCRs were present in many individuals. Presence/absence analyses assumed roughly uniform sequencing depth across donors, an assumption that may not hold. Because counts were too low, seventeen rarely observed V segments, including chromosome 9 orphons, were excluded from the earlier analysis of around 640 of the donors. The authors suggested that the approach could potentially be extended to other disease states and immunological phenotypes. Most CMV-associated TCR beta chains appeared to be HLA-restricted in a later analysis, and the HLA associations seemed to be driven largely by CMV exposure. In this cohort, only TCR beta chains were sequenced, and detectable features were limited by the absence of alpha or paired-chain data. A cluster of highly shared sequence variants was judged likely to represent a technical artifact of the sequencing pipeline. Specific HLA alleles were associated with 15,000 to 20,000 TCR beta sequences at a false discovery rate of 0.05 in a later analysis. In both the original and validation cohorts, the classifier was reported to diagnose cytomegalovirus status with high specificity and sensitivity. Because HLA typing was missing for some donors at each locus, association tests included only the typed subset. Three of the identified cytomegalovirus-associated TCR beta chains were confirmed in vitro to be specific for cytomegalovirus antigens. A further reported finding was that TCR beta sequences accurately predicted the HLA-A and HLA-B alleles for most subjects in the first cohort.

A single count supports this clone. Its antigen is still unknown. No base quality information exists; no much larger clone differs at one position. The CDR1 and CDR2 encoded by the germline V gene are SGHRS and YFSETQ. There are 12 amino acids in the CDR3, from cysteine to phenylalanine inclusive. Kept here is only the CDR3 DNA, which spans 36 bases and is read in frame from base 1. V was cut back by 4 bases and J by 13 bases, leaving a gap of 17 bases between them. The cohort was made up of 666 healthy bone marrow donors. At the time of sampling, all cohort members were nominally healthy, though unrecorded immune exposures were likely present. The donor tested CMV seropositive and was one of the 289 seropositive cohort members. Every donor gave a peripheral blood sample, and the peripheral blood mononuclear cells from that sample were used for TCR beta sequencing. The Qiagen DNeasy Blood Extraction Kit was used to extract genomic DNA from the blood cell samples.

Receptors were amplified or captured by the immunoSEQ multiplex PCR assay. For the multiplex PCR, a mixture combining 60 forward primers for TCR Vbeta segments and 13 reverse primers for TCR Jbeta segments was used. The CDR3 region of rearranged TCR beta genes was amplified from genomic DNA with a multiplex PCR assay. The amplified TCR beta libraries were sequenced on the Illumina HiSeq System as 87-base-pair reads. Per the original workflow: A later analysis tallied 75 million to 95 million unique TCR beta chains across the approximately 670 repertoires, and some 10 million of those chains were shared by two or more donors. To remove PCR and sequencing errors, raw reads were error-corrected and collapsed into unique sequences using a nearest-neighbor algorithm that merged closely related sequences. CDR3 sequences were aligned to IMGT reference sequences to assign V, D and J gene segments. Each retained sequence needed at least a six-nucleotide match to both a V gene segment and a J gene segment. A rearrangement was called productive if the CDR3 had no stop codons and remained in frame with V and J, and every other rearrangement was called non-productive. Following IMGT convention, CDR3 was defined as the stretch from the second conserved V-encoded cysteine up to the conserved J-encoded phenylalanine. Sequences without an unambiguous match to a single V gene segment were excluded from the earlier analysis of about 600 of the donors. In an earlier analysis of a few hundred of the donors, a V segment was called functional when productive rearrangements were above 56.7%, and segregating when the standard deviation between donors exceeded 5%. A statistical classification framework was developed to diagnose cytomegalovirus status using the catalog of TCR beta chain sequences. A later analysis assigned V and J genes by comparing TCR nucleotide sequences with IMGT/GENE-DB human TR gene sequences. Using the TCRdist pipeline, a later analysis assigned CDR3 sequences along with most-parsimonious VDJ recombination scenarios. In a later analysis, every TCR beta chain was defined by the combination of its CDR3 amino acid sequence and its V-gene family, and reads without a unique V-gene family were dropped. To address suspected cross-contamination and a sequencing artifact, a later analysis removed a few hundred highly shared, low-generation-probability nucleotide sequences. A later analysis calculated a clonal expansion index for each public chain from normalized within-repertoire ranks of inferred template counts. In a later analysis, generation probabilities were computed with a VDJ recombination model fitted to out-of-frame rearrangements, and the resulting probabilities were checked against IGoR. Hypergeometric tests were used in a later analysis to score TCR-TCR, TCR-HLA and TCR-CMV co-occurrence, with a repertoire-size bias correction applied to the TCR pairs. To estimate false discovery rates, a later analysis permuted the HLA or CMV assignments 20 times. In a later analysis, co-occurring TCRs were grouped using DBSCAN, and TCRdist sequence similarity was added for clustering within HLA-allele-positive subsets. Repertoires with fewer than 30,000 or more than 120,000 public chains, plus five repertoires with anomalous nucleotide sharing, were excluded from co-occurrence clustering. The table comes from immuneACCESS by way of TCRdb, which keeps in-frame sequences with V and J called. Part of the clones is missing from these tables; in studies checked, under half for an unresolved V gene and the rest for unknown reasons. V and J calls and clone size are copied from that table; D and trimming were computed from the DNA. The sample profile shows around 140,000 clones; about 78% of them were found once. The ten largest clonotypes hold roughly 4% of the sample.

This TCR came from a man aged 50-59 years in good health and CMV-seropositive. What was sequenced was PBMCs. Recombination linked TRBV5-1 to TRBJ2-5; TRBD1 could be the D gene, as 6 bases match. The sequenced DNA: TGCGCCAGCAGCGGGCCACAGGGCCTGGGGTACTTC. It encodes CASSGPQGLGYF.